These 12 T cell receptor beta chains were all obtained from the same sample, sequenced in a study of CXCR3-negative and CXCR3-positive naive CD8 T cells. General study points: CXCR3-positive naive cells carried more hydrophobic TRB CDR3s than CXCR3-negative ones.

No antigen is known for these receptors. UMI-tagged TRB cDNA libraries were built via 5' RACE. TCRdb reanalyzed the 5' RACE reads and collapses them to one entry per CDR3 protein, without DNA. Its clone listing holds 50,000 to 70,000 distinct CDR3 sequences. Sequencing was performed on naive CXCR3+ CD8+ T cells from blood. Subset: CD45RO-CCR7+CD27+CD95- naive CD8+ T cells expressing CXCR3 (TNR3+). Every receptor here comes from a human donor in good health. Some clones in this sample may be carry-over from other donors' samples.

The V gene is TRBV21-1, the J gene TRBJ1-2. TRBV21-1 is a recognized pseudogene. This CDR3 spans 19 amino acids. CDR3 region: CASSRCGIRSVRLLHGYTF.

The rearrangement links TRBV12-3 or TRBV12-4 to TRBJ2-7. This CDR3 has 14 residues. The CDR3 loop is CASSSTSRSYEQYF.

The gene calls are TRBV25-1 and TRBJ2-1; TCRdb designates TRBD1, a call that cannot be tested without DNA. This CDR3 comprises 13 residues. Germline lookup yields CDR1 MGHDK and CDR2 SYGVNS. CDR3 in amino acids: CAARGRGYNEQFF.

The chain has TRBV7-9 and TRBJ1-1; TCRdb proposes TRBD1, but this gene call is untestable without DNA. This CDR3 is built from 13 residues. CDR1 and CDR2 (germline): SEHNR, FQNEAQ (reference sequence). This CDR3 is CASRSRDRGEAFF. Supplemented by reference TRBV7-9 and TRBJ1-1, the full variable domain reads DTGVSQNPRHKITKRGQNVTFRCDPISEHNRLYWYRQTLGQGPEFLTYFQNEAQLEKSRLLSDRFSAERPKGSFSTLEIQRTEQGDSAMYLCASRSRDRGEAFFGQGTRLTVV.

The V call is TRBV7-6, the J call TRBJ1-6. There are 15 residues in the CDR3. Germline values: CDR1 SGHVS, CDR2 FNYEAQ. The CDR3 loop is CASSSDSSYNSPLHF.

V usage is TRBV29-1 and J usage is TRBJ1-1; there is no DNA to check the TCRdb D call of TRBD1. Germline V CDR1 and CDR2: SQVTM, ANQGSEA. The CDR3 has 12 residues. This CDR3 reads CSVEPRGRGAFF.

The chain couples TRBV10-3 to TRBJ2-3; TCRdb designates TRBD1, a call that cannot be tested without DNA. The CDR3 covers 14 residues. Per germline, CDR1 ENHRY and CDR2 SYGVKD. The CDR3: CAISEAQGPDTQYF.

This rearrangement joins TRBV7-6 to TRBJ2-1. The CDR3 contains 15 residues. CDR1 is SGHVS, CDR2 FNYEAQ, per germline. The CDR3 here is CASSLVVGSYNEQFF.

The rearrangement joins TRBV7-8 to TRBJ1-1. The CDR3 runs 14 residues. The germline V gene encodes CDR1 SGHVS and CDR2 FQNEAQ. The CDR3 protein is CASSFTPSDTEAFF. Combining the CDR3 with reference TRBV7-8 and TRBJ1-1 gives the whole variable domain GAGVSQSPRYKVAKRGQDVALRCDPISGHVSLFWYQQALGQGPEFLTYFQNEAQLDKSGLPSDRFFAERPEGSVSTLKIQRTQQEDSAVYLCASSFTPSDTEAFFGQGTRLTVV.

The V gene is TRBV4-3, the J gene TRBJ2-7; the D gene TCRdb calls, TRBD2, cannot be checked with no DNA. Germline V gene sequence: CDR1 LGHNA, CDR2 YSLEER. The CDR3 is 16 residues long. The CDR3 here is CASSHRLAGESYEQYF.

This chain connects TRBV12-3 or TRBV12-4 to TRBJ2-1; the D call of TRBD1 rests on TCRdb alone, since no DNA is present to check it. CDR3 length: 13 residues. The CDR3 sequence: CASRLGGLNEQFF.

The V and J genes are TRBV6-5 and TRBJ1-1; the TRBD1 assignment by TCRdb is unverifiable without DNA. Germline CDR1 MNHEY, CDR2 SVGAGI. This CDR3 region has 17 residues. The CDR3 region is CASSDGMMGQLNTKAFF.